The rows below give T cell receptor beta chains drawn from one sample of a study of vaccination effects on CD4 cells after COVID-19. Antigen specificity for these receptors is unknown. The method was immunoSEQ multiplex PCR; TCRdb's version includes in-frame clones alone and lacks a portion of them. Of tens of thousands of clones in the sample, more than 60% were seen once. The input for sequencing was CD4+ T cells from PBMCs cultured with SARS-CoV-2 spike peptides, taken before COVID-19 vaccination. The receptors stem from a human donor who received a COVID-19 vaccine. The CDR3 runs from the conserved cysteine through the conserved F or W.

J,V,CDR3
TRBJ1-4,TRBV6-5,CASIKGLQDEKLFF
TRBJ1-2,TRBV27,CASSPRGGLRYGYTF
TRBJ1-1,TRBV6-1,CASTSGGTNTEAFF
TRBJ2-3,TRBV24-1,CATSDGTGAFTDTQYF
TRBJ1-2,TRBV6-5,CASSFRNQGRYGYTF
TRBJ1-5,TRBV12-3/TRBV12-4,CASSLRGFQPQHF
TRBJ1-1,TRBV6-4,CASLGGGRVVTEAFF
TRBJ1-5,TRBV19,CASSPTDTGGNQPQHF
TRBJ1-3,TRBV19,CASSNWDIRNTIYF
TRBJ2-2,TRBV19,CASSPQGSGELFF
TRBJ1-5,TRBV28,CASRTGNQPQHF
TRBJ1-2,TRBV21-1,CASSPILYGYTF
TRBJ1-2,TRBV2,CASSAGTGYDLGYGYTF
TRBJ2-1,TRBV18,CASSPGASGGANEQFF
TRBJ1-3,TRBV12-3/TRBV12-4,CASSRKAGNTIYF
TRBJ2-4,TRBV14,CASSQRPGTGENIQYF
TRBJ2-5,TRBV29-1,CSVGESPETQYF
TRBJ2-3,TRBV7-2,CASSLVASGTDTQYF
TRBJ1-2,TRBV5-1,CASTRDANYGYTF
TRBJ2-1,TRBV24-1,CATSDPASGRQNEQFF
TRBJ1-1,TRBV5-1,CASSLAQANTEAFF
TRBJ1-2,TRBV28,CASRPGTGGGYGYTF
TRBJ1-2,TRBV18,CASSLTDNYGYTF
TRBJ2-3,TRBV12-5,CASGLRQVTADTQYF
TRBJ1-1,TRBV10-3,CAISESTGGINTEAFF
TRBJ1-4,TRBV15,CATSRSLTTTNEKLFF
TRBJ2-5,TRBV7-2,CASSRDPQETQYF
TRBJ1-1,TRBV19,CASSIMSVTEAFF
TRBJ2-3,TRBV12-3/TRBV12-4,CASSPVVTDTQYF
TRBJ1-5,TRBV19,CASRMGTNQPQHF
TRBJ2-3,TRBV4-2,CASSQDLTTGTDTQYF
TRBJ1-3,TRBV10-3,CAISDRTGGNTIYF
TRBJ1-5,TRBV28,CASRGQHNQPQHF
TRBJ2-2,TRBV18,CASSPRQAETGELFF
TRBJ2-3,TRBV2,CASSGGMHTDTQYF
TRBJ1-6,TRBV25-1,CASSVGYSPLHF